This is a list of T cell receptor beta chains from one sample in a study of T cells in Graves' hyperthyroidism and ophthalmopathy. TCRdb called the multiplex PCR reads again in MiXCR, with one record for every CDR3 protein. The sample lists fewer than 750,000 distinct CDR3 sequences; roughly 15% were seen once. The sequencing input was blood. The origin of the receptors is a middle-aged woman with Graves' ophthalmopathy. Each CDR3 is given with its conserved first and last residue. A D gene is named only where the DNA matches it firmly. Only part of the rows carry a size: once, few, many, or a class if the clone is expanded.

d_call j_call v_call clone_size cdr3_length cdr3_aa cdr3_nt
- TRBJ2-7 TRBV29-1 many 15 CSVRGGPKGGYEQYF TGCAGCGTGAGGGGGGGGCCTAAAGGAGGCTACGAGCAGTACTTC
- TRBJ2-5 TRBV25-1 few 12 CASSPGGETQHF TGTGCCAGCAGCCCCGGAGGGGAGACCCAGCACTTC
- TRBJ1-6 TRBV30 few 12 CAWRDFLGPLHF TGTGCCTGGAGGGACTTCCTCGGACCCCTCCACTTT
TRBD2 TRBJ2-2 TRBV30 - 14 CAWRVAGAIGELFF TGTGCCTGGAGGGTAGCGGGAGCCATCGGGGAGCTGTTTTTT
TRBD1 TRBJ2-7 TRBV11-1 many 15 CASSLEPGGSYEQYF TGTGCCAGCAGCTTAGAACCAGGGGGAAGCTACGAGCAGTACTTC
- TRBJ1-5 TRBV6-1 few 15 CASTRWPISNQPQHF TGTGCCAGCACCCGATGGCCTATAAGCAATCAGCCCCAGCATTTT
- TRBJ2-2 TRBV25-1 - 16 CASREVTGRGSGELFF TGTGCCAGCCGAGAGGTTACAGGGCGCGGAAGCGGGGAGCTGTTTTTT
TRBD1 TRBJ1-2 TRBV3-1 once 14 CASSLTGRNYGHTF TGTGCCAGCAGCCTGACAGGGAGAAACTATGGCCACACCTTC
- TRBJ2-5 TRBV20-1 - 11 CSRRREETQYF TGCAGCAGGAGGCGGGAAGAGACCCAGTACTTC
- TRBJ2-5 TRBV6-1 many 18 CAAQQGKSAGGTGETQYF TGTGCCGCACAACAGGGAAAGTCGGCCGGAGGCACTGGAGAGACCCAGTACTTC
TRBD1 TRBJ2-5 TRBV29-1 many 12 CSVDLTGSTQYF TGCAGCGTTGACCTGACAGGGTCGACCCAGTACTTC
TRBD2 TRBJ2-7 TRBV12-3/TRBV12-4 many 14 CASRLAGGRGEQYF TGTGCCAGCAGGCTAGCGGGAGGTCGTGGGGAGCAGTACTTC
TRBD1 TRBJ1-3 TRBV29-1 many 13 CRNPGGGRNTIYF TGCAGGAACCCAGGGGGCGGAAGAAACACCATATATTTT
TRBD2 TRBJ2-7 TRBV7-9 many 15 CASRFGTSGSYEQYF TGTGCCAGCAGGTTCGGGACTAGCGGGAGCTACGAGCAGTACTTC
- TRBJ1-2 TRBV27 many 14 CASSPQFINYGYTF TGTGCCAGCAGCCCTCAGTTCATTAACTATGGCTACACCTTC
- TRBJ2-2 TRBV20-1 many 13 CSASASDTGELFF TGCAGTGCTAGTGCCAGCGACACCGGGGAGCTGTTTTTT
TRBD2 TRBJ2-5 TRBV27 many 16 CASGLAGGITQETQYF TGTGCCAGTGGACTAGCGGGAGGTATTACTCAAGAGACCCAGTACTTC
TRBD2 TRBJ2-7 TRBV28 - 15 CASSFPGTSGSVQYF TGTGCCAGCAGTTTTCCCGGGACTAGCGGGAGTGTGCAGTACTTC
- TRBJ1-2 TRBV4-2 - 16 CASRGNYSRERYGYTF TGTGCCAGCAGGGGCAACTACTCAAGAGAGCGCTATGGCTACACCTTC
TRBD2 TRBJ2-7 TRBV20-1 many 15 CSASPPLAGGYEQYF TGCAGTGCTAGCCCTCCACTAGCGGGAGGCTACGAGCAGTACTTC
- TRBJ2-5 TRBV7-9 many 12 CASSFRQETQYF TGTGCCAGCAGCTTCAGACAAGAGACCCAGTACTTC
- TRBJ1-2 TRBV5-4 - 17 CASSLAVGGGPPSGYTF TGTGCCAGCAGCTTGGCCGTCGGTGGGGGCCCTCCCTCCGGCTACACCTTC
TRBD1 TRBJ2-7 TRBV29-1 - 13 CSALGQVASEQYF TGCAGCGCGTTAGGACAGGTAGCCTCCGAGCAGTACTTC
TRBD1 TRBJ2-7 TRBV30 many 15 CAWRPGTGVADEQYF TGTGCCTGGAGGCCCGGGACAGGGGTTGCCGACGAGCAGTACTTC
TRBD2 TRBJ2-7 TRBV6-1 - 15 CASTQGLAGHYEQYF TGTGCCAGCACCCAGGGACTAGCGGGGCACTACGAGCAGTACTTC
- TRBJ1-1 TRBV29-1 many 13 CSVERTLNTEAFF TGCAGCGTTGAGAGGACCCTGAACACTGAAGCTTTCTTT
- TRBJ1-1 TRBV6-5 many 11 CASSYGGEAFF TGTGCCAGCAGTTACGGAGGGGAAGCTTTCTTT
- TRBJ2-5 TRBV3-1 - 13 CASSTRLEETQYF TGTGCCAGCAGCACTCGACTGGAAGAGACCCAGTACTTC
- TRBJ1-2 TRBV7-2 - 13 CASSSTGFTGYTF TGTGCCAGCAGCTCAACAGGGTTCACTGGCTACACCTTC
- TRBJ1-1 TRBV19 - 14 CASSIPQGWTEAFF TGTGCCAGTAGTATCCCCCAGGGATGGACTGAAGCTTTCTTT
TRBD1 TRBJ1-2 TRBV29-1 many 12 CSGTGGDYGYTF TGCAGCGGGACAGGGGGCGACTATGGCTACACCTTC
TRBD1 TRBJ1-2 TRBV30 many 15 CAWSAPGQGLYGYTF TGTGCCTGGAGTGCCCCGGGACAGGGGCTCTATGGCTACACCTTC
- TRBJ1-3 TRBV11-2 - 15 CASSLDHGAGNTIYF TGTGCCAGCAGCTTAGATCACGGGGCTGGAAACACCATATATTTT
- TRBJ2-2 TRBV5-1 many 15 CASSLAMQYTGELFF TGCGCCAGCAGCTTGGCCATGCAGTACACCGGGGAGCTGTTTTTT
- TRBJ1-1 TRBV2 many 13 CASNRRGNTEAFF TGTGCCAGCAACCGACGGGGGAACACTGAAGCTTTCTTT
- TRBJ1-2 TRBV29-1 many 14 CSVEVPSFQYGYTF TGCAGCGTTGAAGTCCCTTCTTTCCAATATGGCTACACCTTC
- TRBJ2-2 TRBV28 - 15 CASGGWGSHTGELFF TGTGCCAGCGGGGGGTGGGGGAGCCACACCGGGGAGCTGTTTTTT
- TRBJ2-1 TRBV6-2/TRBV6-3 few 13 CASSWDTYNEQFF TGTGCCAGCAGTTGGGACACTTACAATGAGCAGTTCTTC
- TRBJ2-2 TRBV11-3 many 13 CASSKQETGELFF TGTGCCAGCAGTAAGCAGGAGACCGGGGAGCTGTTTTTT
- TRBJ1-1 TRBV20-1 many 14 CSARDQGGNTEAFF TGCAGTGCTAGAGATCAGGGCGGAAACACTGAAGCTTTCTTT
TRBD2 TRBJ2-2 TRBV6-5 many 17 CASSYLAGKVDTGELFF TGTGCCAGCAGTTATCTAGCGGGAAAGGTCGACACCGGGGAGCTGTTTTTT
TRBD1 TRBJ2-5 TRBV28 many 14 CASSPRNRGETQYF TGTGCCAGCAGTCCTAGAAACAGGGGAGAGACCCAGTACTTC
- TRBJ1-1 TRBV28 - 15 CASRTDRGAITEAFF TGTGCCAGCAGGACCGACCGGGGGGCGATCACTGAAGCTTTCTTT
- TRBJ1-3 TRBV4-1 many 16 CASSQVAVSSGNTIYF TGCGCCAGCAGCCAAGTAGCAGTTAGCTCTGGAAACACCATATATTTT
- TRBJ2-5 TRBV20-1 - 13 CSARVPGSETQYF TGCAGTGCTAGAGTGCCAGGTTCGGAGACCCAGTACTTC
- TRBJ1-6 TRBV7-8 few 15 CASSLKRVSGSPLHF TGTGCCAGCAGCTTAAAGAGGGTTTCGGGCTCACCCCTCCACTTT
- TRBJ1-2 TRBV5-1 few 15 CASTWDPSLGNGYTF TGCGCCAGCACCTGGGACCCCTCCCTTGGAAATGGCTACACCTTC
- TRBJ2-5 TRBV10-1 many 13 CASSEGDQETQYF TGCGCCAGCAGTGAGGGGGACCAAGAGACCCAGTACTTC
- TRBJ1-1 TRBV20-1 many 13 CSANQGMNTEAFF TGCAGTGCTAACCAGGGTATGAACACTGAAGCTTTCTTT
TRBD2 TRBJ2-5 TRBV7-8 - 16 CASSMGTSGSLETQYF TGTGCCAGCAGTATGGGGACTAGCGGGAGTTTAGAGACCCAGTACTTC
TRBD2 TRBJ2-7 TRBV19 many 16 CASSWNSGTAWDEQYF TGTGCCAGTAGTTGGAATAGCGGGACGGCCTGGGACGAGCAGTACTTC
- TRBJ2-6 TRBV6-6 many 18 CASSHPGRGDSGANVLTF TGTGCCAGCAGCCACCCCGGGCGGGGTGACTCTGGGGCCAACGTCCTGACTTTC
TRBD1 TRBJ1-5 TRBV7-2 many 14 CASSFREGAQPQHF TGTGCCAGCAGCTTCCGGGAGGGGGCTCAGCCCCAGCATTTT
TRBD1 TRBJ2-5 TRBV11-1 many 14 CASSLGGTVETQYF TGTGCCAGCAGCTTAGGAGGGACAGTGGAGACCCAGTACTTC